Listed here are 13 T cell receptor beta chains from one sample, sequenced in a study of shared clonotypes between healthy human individuals. TCRdb keeps only in-frame clones here, not all; method: immunoSEQ multiplex PCR. The sample shows about 1 million clones, around 75% of them seen only once. Sequenced material: memory CD4+ T cells sorted from blood. As to subset: CD45RA-negative fraction. Receptor source: a man aged 18 to 29 in good health.

The gene calls are TRBV6-1 and TRBJ1-5, with TRBD1 as a possible D gene (6 bases). This CDR3 is 15 amino acids long. CDR1 and CDR2 (germline): MNHNS, SASEGT. The V end was cut by 6 bases, the J end by 0 bases, with 12 bases between. CDR3 nucleotide sequence: TGTGCCAGCAGAAGGGACACGTATAGCAATCAGCCCCAGCATTTT. Protein: CASRRDTYSNQPQHF.

The genes are TRBV30 and TRBJ2-1; D gene ambiguous. The CDR3 has 13 amino acids. Trimming removed 0 bases from V and 7 bases from J, with 10 bases in between. Looked up from germline, CDR1 is GTSNPN and CDR2 is SVGIG (reference sequence). The CDR3 sequence: CAWSVERSNEQFF. The CDR3, as DNA: TGTGCCTGGAGTGTAGAACGTTCAAATGAGCAGTTCTTC. Together with reference TRBV30 and TRBJ2-1, the CDR3 gives the full variable domain: SQTIHQWPATLVQPVGSPLSLECTVEGTSNPNLYWYRQAAGRGLQLLFYSVGIGQISSEVPQNLSASRPQDRQFILSSKKLLLSDSGFYLCAWSVERSNEQFFGPGTRLTVL.

The chain combines TRBV27 with TRBJ1-2; D possibly corresponds to TRBD1 (5 bases). The V gene's germline CDR1 is MNHEY and CDR2 SMNVEV (reference sequence). CDR3 length: 17 residues. With 0 bases removed from V and 5 bases from J, the gap between germline ends came to 19 bases. CDR3 sequence: CASSLSAGQVLLYGYTF. DNA of the CDR3: TGTGCCAGCAGTTTATCCGCGGGGCAGGTACTTCTATATGGCTACACCTTC.

The sample holds one count of this clone. The chain couples TRBV7-2 to TRBJ2-1; no definite D call. This CDR3 is built from 14 residues. Germline assignment: CDR1 SGHTA and CDR2 FQGNSA. V was pared by 1 base and J by 7 bases, with 11 bases between. CDR3 nucleotides: TGTGCCAGCAGCTTAGGTGTTGCAACGAATGAGCAGTTCTTC. Its translation is CASSLGVATNEQFF.

Many counts were recorded for this clone. The CDR3 bases are TGTGCCAGCAGTGCCAAAAACATTCAGTACTTC. It is translated as CASSAKNIQYF. This chain joins TRBV25-1 and TRBJ2-4; D is unclear. Germline V gives CDR1 MGHDK, CDR2 SYGVNS. Trimming pared 4 bases from V and 2 bases from J, leaving 0 bases between. The CDR3 totals 11 residues.

This clone was detected only once. The CDR3 loop reads CASSAGQGLNSPLHF. For the CDR3, the DNA is TGTGCCAGCAGTGCGGGACAGGGATTAAATTCACCCCTCCACTTT. V and J are TRBV5-6 and TRBJ1-6; 9 nucleotides line up with TRBD1. After removal of 5 bases from V and 7 bases from J, the junction contained 7 bases not matched to a gene. The CDR3 length is 15 residues. The germline gives CDR1 SGHDT, CDR2 YYEEEE.

This chain uses TRBV6-5 with TRBJ1-4, with D tentatively TRBD1 (5 bases). The V gene's germline CDR1 is MNHEY and CDR2 SVGAGI. This CDR3 has 15 residues. The ends were cut back, 4 bases at V and 7 bases at J, with 16 bases in the middle. CDR3 residues: CASSSLSLGGEKLFF. The CDR3 DNA reads as TGTGCCAGCAGTTCCCTGAGTTTGGGGGGTGAAAAACTGTTTTTT.

The chain combines TRBV6-6 with TRBJ2-5, with TRBD2 identical over 12 bases. CDR1 is MNHNY and CDR2 is SVGAGI in the germline V gene (reference sequence). CDR3 length: 16 amino acids. Germline trimming cut 6 bases from V and 1 base from J; bases unmatched to any gene: 6. The CDR3 protein is CASRPLAGGIQETQYF. In DNA, the CDR3 is TGTGCCAGCAGACCCCTAGCGGGGGGGATCCAAGAGACCCAGTACTTC.

The chain uses TRBV6-1 and TRBJ1-6, with TRBD1 matching 9 bases. Looked up from germline, CDR1 is MNHNS and CDR2 is SASEGT. Trimming at V came to 6 bases and at J to 4 bases, leaving 4 bases not matched to a gene. This CDR3 comprises 15 residues. The CDR3 here is CASRADRGYNSPLHF. DNA of the CDR3: TGTGCCAGCAGGGCGGACAGGGGTTATAATTCACCCCTCCACTTT.

In the case of this clone: Other DNA sequences in the sample encode the same CDR3. J is TRBJ1-6 and V is TRBV6-6; TRBD1 agrees at 11 bases. The junction had 2 bases not matched to a gene; V was cut back by 6 bases and J by 7 bases. The CDR3 is 14 residues long. Germline V CDR1 and CDR2: MNHNY, SVGAGI (reference sequence). CDR3 in DNA: TGTGCCAGCAGGGGACAGGGGGGAAATTCACCCCTCCACTTT. Translated, it gives CASRGQGGNSPLHF.

The chain has TRBV6-5 and TRBJ2-1; D ambiguous. This CDR3 is 15 amino acids long. Germline CDR1 and CDR2: MNHEY and SVGAGI. Between the trimmed V and J ends, which lost 5 bases and 3 bases, there was a span of 14 bases. The CDR3 here is CASSPATTLYNEQFF. The CDR3 DNA follows: TGTGCCAGCAGTCCCGCCACTACCCTCTACAATGAGCAGTTCTTC.

This chain connects TRBV6-1 to TRBJ2-1; 9 bases are a match to TRBD2. Per germline, CDR1 MNHNS and CDR2 SASEGT. This CDR3 is built from 14 residues. The ends lost 7 bases at V and 7 bases at J; junction bases unmatched: 8. The CDR3, as DNA: TGTGCCAGCAACGTCGCGGGGGGGCTGAATGAGCAGTTCTTC. Encoded protein: CASNVAGGLNEQFF.

A remark on this clone: This may come from a read error, since a much larger clone is one base off. The chain carries TRBV11-2 and TRBJ2-6; no firm D call. The CDR3 sequence is 14 residues long. V was cut by 2 bases and J by 2 bases, with 4 bases left in between. Germline assignment: CDR1 SGHAT and CDR2 FQNNGV. CDR3 nucleotides: TGTGCCAGCAGCTTAAGTCCTGGGGCCAACGTCCTGACTTTC. This encodes CASSLSPGANVLTF.